These 27 T cell receptor beta chains were all obtained from the same sample, sequenced in a study of siplizumab effects on memory and regulatory T cells. TCRdb's table, derived via immunoSEQ multiplex PCR, lists solely in-frame clones and lacks some. The sample yields 90,000 to 95,000 clones, 80% to 95% seen once. Sequencing input: CD8+ T cells sorted from blood. The receptors come from a human donor in good health.

The V call is TRBV10-3, the J call TRBJ2-7; TRBD2 matches at 11 bases. There are 15 residues in the CDR3. V dropped 2 bases and J dropped 5; count of bases not matched to a gene: 5. CDR1 is ENHRY and CDR2 is SYGVKD in the germline V gene. The CDR3 nucleotides read TGTGCCATCAGTGAGGGACTAGCGGGTTTTGACGAGCAGTACTTC. This codes for CAISEGLAGFDEQYF.

The chain's CDR3 is CASSGRTGGSGELFF. The CDR3 DNA reads as TGTGCCAGCAGCGGACGGACAGGCGGCTCCGGGGAGCTGTTTTTT. The rearrangement uses TRBV9 and TRBJ2-2, with 7 bases fitting TRBD1. This CDR3 spans 15 amino acids. Germline assignment: CDR1 SGDLS and CDR2 YYNGEE. V lost 3 bases and J lost 6; bases outside the gene matches: 8.

This clone was observed a single time. The chain has TRBV18 and TRBJ2-7, with D possibly matching TRBD1 (6 bases). Trimming stripped 2 bases from V and 5 bases from J, with 13 bases between. The V gene's germline CDR1 is KGHSH and CDR2 LQKENI. This CDR3 region has 14 residues. This chain's CDR3 is CASSPSGAVDEQYF. The CDR3 DNA sequence: TGTGCCAGCTCACCATCAGGGGCCGTCGACGAGCAGTACTTC.

The chain employs TRBV19 and TRBJ1-4, with 8 bases fitting TRBD1. The CDR3 spans 16 residues. The germline gives CDR1 LNHDA, CDR2 SQIVND (reference sequence). With 6 bases clipped from V and 5 bases from J, the junction kept 11 bases outside the gene matches. This CDR3 is CASRDPSGQANEKLFF. The DNA for the CDR3 is TGTGCCAGTAGGGACCCGTCGGGACAGGCGAATGAAAAACTGTTTTTT.

V is TRBV7-2 and J is TRBJ2-1, with D unclear. CDR1 is SGHTA and CDR2 is FQGNSA in the germline V gene. The CDR3 spans 14 residues. V was clipped by 0 bases and J by 4 bases, with 7 bases between them. The CDR3 spells CASSLAPLYNEQFF. CDR3 nucleotides: TGTGCCAGCAGCTTAGCCCCACTTTACAATGAGCAGTTCTTC.

This chain joins TRBV29-1 and TRBJ1-2, with 8 bases that match TRBD1. The J segment lost 7 bases and the V segment lost 3 bases, leaving 10 bases of the junction unmatched. The CDR3 runs 14 residues. The germline V gene has CDR1 SQVTM and CDR2 ANQGSEA. The CDR3 nucleotides are TGCAGCGTTGAGGTCGGGACAGGTGCTATTGGCTACACCTTC. Protein sequence: CSVEVGTGAIGYTF.

The chain joins TRBV28 to TRBJ1-1; no clear D gene. Germline assignment: CDR1 MDHEN and CDR2 SYDVKM. V was shortened by 3 bases and J by 7 bases, with 9 bases between the two germline ends. The CDR3 contains 12 residues. The CDR3, as DNA: TGTGCCAGCAGTTTCGAGAGGAGTGAAGCTTTCTTT. Protein sequence: CASSFERSEAFF.

The chain carries TRBV9 and TRBJ2-3, with TRBD2 matching 7 bases. CDR1 is SGDLS and CDR2 is YYNGEE in the germline V gene. The CDR3 consists of 16 residues. V lost 3 bases to trimming and J lost 0 bases; unmatched junction nucleotides: 7. The CDR3 region is CASSESSGISTDTQYF. In nucleotides, the CDR3 is TGTGCCAGCAGCGAATCGAGCGGGATTAGCACAGATACGCAGTATTTT.

The chain uses TRBV19 and TRBJ2-7; 9 bases agree with TRBD1. Looked up from germline, CDR1 is LNHDA and CDR2 is SQIVND (reference sequence). The CDR3 spans 15 residues. J was trimmed by 0 bases and V by 6 bases; bases with no gene match: 6. CDR3 amino acids: CASSETGGPSYEQYF. CDR3 DNA: TGTGCCAGTAGCGAGACAGGGGGGCCCTCCTACGAGCAGTACTTC.

The V and J genes are TRBV7-9 and TRBJ2-7; TRBD1 or TRBD2 may be the D gene (5 bases each). The germline V gene has CDR1 SEHNR and CDR2 FQNEAQ (reference sequence). V shed 1 base and J shed 2 bases, with 15 bases lying between them. This CDR3 is built from 16 residues. Here the CDR3 reads CASSLEGTKTPYEQYF. DNA for the CDR3: TGTGCCAGCAGCTTAGAGGGGACCAAGACCCCCTACGAGCAGTACTTC.

This chain links TRBV13 with TRBJ1-1; D not certain. V gave up 5 bases and J gave up 11 bases, with 15 bases separating them. This CDR3 has 12 residues. CDR1 and CDR2 (germline): PRHDT, FYEKMQ (reference sequence). CDR3 in amino acids: CASSPLGDKAFF. The DNA for the CDR3 is TGTGCCAGCAGCCCGCTGGGCGACAAGGCTTTCTTT.

The gene calls are TRBV7-6 and TRBJ2-2; a weak D match, TRBD1 (6 bases). The CDR3 runs 16 residues. Looked up from germline, CDR1 is SGHVS and CDR2 is FNYEAQ. The germline V and J ends were trimmed by 5 bases and 3 bases, with 16 bases remaining between them. The CDR3 loop is CASSRGGFGYTGELFF. CDR3 in DNA: TGTGCCAGCAGCCGAGGGGGTTTCGGTTACACCGGGGAGCTGTTTTTT.

V and J are TRBV7-6 and TRBJ2-5; maybe TRBD1 (5 bases). The CDR3 has 13 amino acids. CDR1 is SGHVS and CDR2 is FNYEAQ in the germline V gene. Trimming left V 4 bases short and J 4 bases short, with 10 bases between. CDR3: CASSYNRGETQYF. Here the CDR3 DNA reads TGTGCCAGCAGCTACAATAGGGGAGAGACCCAGTACTTC.

This clone was observed a single time. Mismatch with germline at one junction end may stem from a read error. In DNA form, the CDR3 reads TGTGCCAGCAGATTGGGACAGCAATACAATGAGCAGTTCTTC. As protein: CASRLGQQYNEQFF. The chain recombines TRBV5-6 with TRBJ2-1, with 7 positions matching TRBD1. The V gene's germline CDR1 is SGHDT and CDR2 YYEEEE. The length of the CDR3 is 14 residues. Drawing the rest from reference TRBV5-6 and TRBJ2-1, the complete variable domain is DAGVTQSPTHLIKTRGQQVTLRCSPKSGHDTVSWYQQALGQGPQFIFQYYEEEERQRGNFPDRFSGHQFPNYSSELNVNALLLGDSALYLCASRLGQQYNEQFFGPGTRLTVL.

The CDR3 bases are TGTGCCAGCAGTTTCACAGGGGGAAGTCAGCCCCAGCATTTT. It encodes CASSFTGGSQPQHF. The gene calls are TRBV27 and TRBJ1-5; 8 bases agree with TRBD1. The germline gives CDR1 MNHEY, CDR2 SMNVEV (reference sequence). V shed 3 bases, J shed 6 bases, and the junction held 4 bases outside the gene matches. The CDR3 totals 14 residues.

The chain employs TRBV30 and TRBJ2-7, with 9 bases matching TRBD1. V was pared by 5 bases and J by 6 bases, with 8 bases of the junction left unmatched. The CDR3 loop spans 13 amino acids. The V gene's germline CDR1 is GTSNPN and CDR2 SVGIG (reference sequence). The CDR3 protein is CAWGGDRAGEQYF. Written as DNA, the CDR3 is TGTGCCTGGGGAGGGGACAGGGCCGGCGAGCAGTACTTC. The full variable domain, with the rest looked up from reference TRBV30 and TRBJ2-7, is SQTIHQWPATLVQPVGSPLSLECTVEGTSNPNLYWYRQAAGRGLQLLFYSVGIGQISSEVPQNLSASRPQDRQFILSSKKLLLSDSGFYLCAWGGDRAGEQYFGPGTRLTVT.

The chain combines TRBV4-3 with TRBJ2-3; TRBD2 might be the D (7 bases). V lost 0 bases and J 2 bases, leaving 15 bases between the germline ends. Looked up from germline, CDR1 is LGHNA and CDR2 is YSLEER. CDR3 size: 17 residues. The CDR3: CASSQDYLGGATDTQYF. DNA of the CDR3: TGCGCCAGCAGCCAAGACTACCTTGGGGGGGCCACAGATACGCAGTATTTT.

The V and J genes are TRBV9 and TRBJ2-7; 9 positions match TRBD2. The CDR3 covers 15 residues. The J segment lost 4 bases and the V segment lost 0 bases, leaving 5 bases of the junction unmatched. Per the germline V gene, CDR1 is SGDLS and CDR2 is YYNGEE. The CDR3 is CASSVGGRANYEQYF. For the CDR3, the DNA is TGTGCCAGCAGCGTAGGCGGGAGGGCAAATTACGAGCAGTACTTC.

The rearrangement links TRBV7-8 to TRBJ2-5; possible D gene TRBD1, 6 bases. Germline CDR1 is SGHVS and CDR2 is FQNEAQ. The CDR3 spans 15 residues. V gave up 5 bases and J gave up 0 bases, with 13 bases separating them. The CDR3 coding sequence is TGTGCCAGCAGCGGCCAACAGGGAAACCAAGAGACCCAGTACTTC. Encoded protein: CASSGQQGNQETQYF. Full variable domain (missing parts from reference TRBV7-8 and TRBJ2-5): GAGVSQSPRYKVAKRGQDVALRCDPISGHVSLFWYQQALGQGPEFLTYFQNEAQLDKSGLPSDRFFAERPEGSVSTLKIQRTQQEDSAVYLCASSGQQGNQETQYFGPGTRLLVL.

A single count supports this clone. This rearrangement joins TRBV6-4 to TRBJ1-2; 8 bases are shared with TRBD1. The germline V gene encodes CDR1 MRHNA and CDR2 SNTAGT. This CDR3 has 16 amino acids. Trimming at V came to 6 bases and at J to 5 bases, leaving 14 bases not matched to a gene. The CDR3 reads CASREPPRDRRYGYTF. The CDR3 DNA reads TGTGCCAGCAGAGAGCCTCCAAGGGACAGGAGATATGGCTACACCTTC.

The chain couples TRBV4-1 to TRBJ1-2; no reliable D call. V was pared by 2 bases and J by 7 bases, with 5 bases between. The V gene's germline CDR1 is MGHRA and CDR2 YSYEKL. CDR3 length: 11 residues. CDR3 in DNA: TGCGCCAGCAGCCAATTAGGTGGCTACACCTTC. Protein sequence: CASSQLGGYTF.

This clone was seen a single time. The V gene is TRBV4-1, the J gene TRBJ2-7, with a possible D match to TRBD1 (6 bases). This CDR3 has 15 amino acids. CDR1 is MGHRA, CDR2 YSYEKL, per germline. V lost 0 bases and J 3 bases, leaving 12 bases between the germline ends. CDR3 in amino acids: CASSQDGWGLYEQYF. The CDR3 nucleotides read TGCGCCAGCAGCCAAGATGGGTGGGGGCTCTACGAGCAGTACTTC.

This chain uses TRBV27 with TRBJ1-5; D might be TRBD1 (6 bases). Germline V gene data show CDR1 as MNHEY and CDR2 as SMNVEV (reference sequence). CDR3 size: 15 residues. V was clipped by 4 bases and J by 8 bases, with 18 bases between them. In DNA, the CDR3 is TGTGCCAGCAGTTCCGTTATGTCCGAGGGGGAGCCCCAGCATTTT. This codes for CASSSVMSEGEPQHF.

J is TRBJ2-1 and V is TRBV14; D gene unclear. The CDR3 has 15 amino acids. The V end lost 4 bases, the J end lost 0 bases, and 10 bases lay between the germline ends. The germline V gene encodes CDR1 SGHDN and CDR2 FVKESK. The CDR3 loop is CASSPFVGSYNEQFF. DNA for the CDR3: TGTGCCAGCAGCCCCTTTGTGGGCTCCTACAATGAGCAGTTCTTC.

There are a few counts of this clone. This chain links TRBV7-6 with TRBJ1-5, with D perhaps matching TRBD1 (5 bases). CDR1 SGHVS and CDR2 FNYEAQ come from the germline V gene. Trimming took off 2 bases at V and 2 bases at J, with 13 bases between the two ends. The CDR3 loop spans 16 amino acids. CDR3 in amino acids: CASSLFAGQGNQPQHF. DNA for the CDR3: TGTGCCAGCAGCTTATTTGCAGGGCAGGGCAATCAGCCCCAGCATTTT.

The CDR3 region is CASSSSGDYAAFF. CDR3 DNA sequence: TGTGCCAGCAGCTCATCGGGGGATTATGCAGCTTTCTTT. The chain links TRBV7-9 to TRBJ1-1; D is possibly TRBD1 (5 bases). V shed 4 bases and J shed 10 bases, with 16 bases lying between them. Germline V gene lookup returns CDR1 SEHNR and CDR2 FQNEAQ (reference sequence). The CDR3 spans 13 residues.

The chain recombines TRBV6-5 with TRBJ2-1; D ambiguous. The CDR3 runs to 14 residues. Trimming pared 5 bases from V and 4 bases from J, leaving 12 bases between. Germline V lookup: CDR1 MNHEY, CDR2 SVGAGI. DNA of the CDR3: TGTGCCAGCAGTCCGGGCTACTCTTACAATGAGCAGTTCTTC. It specifies CASSPGYSYNEQFF.